These 16 T cell receptor beta chains came from one sample sequenced in a study of T cell responses to AZD1222 COVID-19 vaccine. Profiled with immunoSEQ multiplex PCR; TCRdb holds only in-frame clones, not every one. The profile shows under 80,000 clones, around 82% of them singletons. Sequenced material: peripheral blood, taken 28 days after the second AZD1222 dose. The receptors were sampled from an adult who received the AZD1222 COVID-19 vaccine.

This clone showed up just a few times. The rearrangement links TRBV4-2 to TRBJ1-2, with no clear D. V gave up 2 bases and J gave up 3 bases, with 4 bases separating them. CDR3 length: 12 amino acids. In germline, CDR1 is LGHNA, CDR2 YNFKEQ. The CDR3 DNA is TGTGCCAGCAGCCAAACGGACTATGGCTACACCTTC. As protein: CASSQTDYGYTF.

This chain connects TRBV6-2 or TRBV6-3 to TRBJ2-3, with D hard to call. Germline-derived CDR1 and CDR2 are MNHEY and SVGEGT. The V end lost 3 bases, the J end lost 7 bases, and 5 bases lay between the germline ends. The CDR3 spans 11 residues. CDR3 in amino acids: CASSYGYTQYF. CDR3 DNA sequence: TGTGCCAGCAGTTATGGTTATACGCAGTATTTT.

The chain combines TRBV27 with TRBJ1-1; maybe TRBD1 (6 bases). The CDR3 runs 13 residues. V lost 6 bases, J lost 2 bases, and 10 bases lay in between. From germline, CDR1 is MNHEY and CDR2 SMNVEV (reference sequence). CDR3 protein: CASSRGHNTEAFF. In DNA, the CDR3 is TGTGCCAGCAGCAGGGGACATAACACTGAAGCTTTCTTT.

This clone has just a few counts. The J gene is TRBJ1-1, the V gene TRBV5-6; D remains ambiguous. The CDR3 runs 12 residues. V shed 5 bases and J shed 0 bases, with 5 bases lying between them. Germline lookup yields CDR1 SGHDT and CDR2 YYEEEE. As DNA, the CDR3 is TGTGCCAGCAGACGGTTGAACACTGAAGCTTTCTTT. Protein sequence: CASRRLNTEAFF.

The chain uses TRBV11-2 and TRBJ2-7; D gene ambiguous. The V gene lost 3 bases and the J gene lost 3 bases, with 12 bases spanning the gap. Germline CDR1 is SGHAT and CDR2 is FQNNGV. The CDR3 is made up of 14 amino acids. The DNA of the CDR3 is TGTGCCAGCAGCTTCCTGCAGGAGAACTACGAGCAGTACTTC. As protein: CASSFLQENYEQYF.

This clone was detected once. The V call is TRBV6-5, the J call TRBJ1-1; D not certain. This CDR3 contains 13 residues. The germline CDR1 and CDR2 sequences are MNHEY and SVGAGI. V lost 7 bases to trimming and J lost 7 bases, with 16 bases between them. The DNA for the CDR3 is TGTGCCAGCACCGGGCCCTTTTCAATTGAAGCTTTCTTT. Protein product: CASTGPFSIEAFF.

V usage is TRBV7-2 and J usage is TRBJ2-3; D unresolved. The CDR3 sequence is 15 residues long. V was cut by 1 base and J by 2 bases, with 10 bases left in between. Looked up from germline, CDR1 is SGHTA and CDR2 is FQGNSA. The CDR3 sequence is CASSLGVLTTDTQYF. CDR3 DNA sequence: TGTGCCAGCAGCTTAGGGGTTCTCACCACAGATACGCAGTATTTT.

V gene TRBV24-1 combines with J gene TRBJ2-1; D perhaps matches TRBD2 (6 bases). V was shortened by 1 base and J by 3 bases, with 18 bases between the two germline ends. Germline CDR1 KGHDR, CDR2 SFDVKD. The CDR3 sequence is 18 residues long. The CDR3 DNA sequence: TGTGCCACCAGTGATTTTGTGTCCCCCGGGGGTAGCTACAATGAGCAGTTCTTC. The encoded protein is CATSDFVSPGGSYNEQFF.

This sequence joins TRBV18 and TRBJ2-1; D uncertain. Deletions cut 0 bases from V and 6 bases from J, with 9 bases between. The CDR3 is made up of 14 amino acids. Germline CDR1 KGHSH, CDR2 LQKENI. The CDR3: CASSPPSVPNEQFF. The CDR3 coding sequence is TGTGCCAGCTCACCACCGTCGGTCCCCAATGAGCAGTTCTTC.

This rearrangement joins TRBV10-3 to TRBJ2-5; possibly TRBD1 for D (5 bases). Trimming stripped 3 bases from V and 3 bases from J, with 5 bases between. The germline gives CDR1 ENHRY, CDR2 SYGVKD. This CDR3 region has 12 residues. The CDR3 reads CAISDREETQYF. The CDR3 nucleotides are TGTGCCATCAGTGACAGGGAAGAGACCCAGTACTTC.

The chain carries TRBV5-4 and TRBJ2-1; 8 bases match TRBD2. Trimming cost V 0 bases and J 10 bases; bases outside gene matches: 3. Germline V gene data show CDR1 as SGHNT and CDR2 as YYREEE (reference sequence). The CDR3 loop spans 13 amino acids. Written as DNA, the CDR3 is TGTGCCAGCAGCTTGGGAGGGACTAGGGAGCAGTTCTTC. Its protein is CASSLGGTREQFF.

The chain has TRBV28 and TRBJ1-1; D is uncertain. Germline CDR1 MDHEN, CDR2 SYDVKM. V gave up 6 bases and J gave up 4 bases, with 6 bases separating them. The length of the CDR3 is 11 residues. The CDR3 nucleotides are TGTGCCAGCAGCGTCCCCACTGAAGCTTTCTTT. The encoded protein is CASSVPTEAFF.

This rearrangement joins TRBV4-1 to TRBJ2-1, with D unresolved. CDR3 size: 16 residues. The V gene's germline CDR1 is MGHRA and CDR2 YSYEKL. Trimming took off 1 base at V and 2 bases at J, with 12 bases between the two ends. The CDR3 nucleotides are TGCGCCAGCAGCCAAGCCCAGACTTCCACCTACAATGAGCAGTTCTTC. Encoded protein: CASSQAQTSTYNEQFF.

This rearrangement joins TRBV18 to TRBJ2-3; 10 bases align to TRBD1. Per germline, CDR1 KGHSH and CDR2 LQKENI. The CDR3 loop spans 15 amino acids. J gave up 5 bases and V 0 bases, and 2 bases lay outside the gene matches. This CDR3 reads CASSPPTGGKDTQYF. CDR3 coding DNA: TGTGCCAGCTCACCACCGACAGGGGGCAAAGATACGCAGTATTTT.

Of note for this clone: The same CDR3 also results from other DNA sequences found in this sample. This rearrangement joins TRBV5-1 to TRBJ1-1; D is possibly TRBD1 (6 bases). This CDR3 spans 13 amino acids. V was shortened by 4 bases and J by 1 base, with 8 bases between the two germline ends. Germline CDR1 is SGHRS and CDR2 is YFSETQ. This CDR3 is CASSARGNTEAFF. As DNA, the CDR3 is TGCGCCAGCAGCGCCAGGGGGAACACTGAAGCTTTCTTT.

J is TRBJ2-7 and V is TRBV3-1 (or the pseudogene TRBV3-2), with D possibly being TRBD2 (6 bases). The CDR3 runs to 14 residues. The V and J ends lost 1 base and 0 bases respectively, with 7 bases between them. Germline V CDR1 and CDR2: LGHDT, YNNKEL (reference sequence). The CDR3 loop is CASSQGGASYEQYF. CDR3 nucleotide sequence: TGTGCCAGCAGCCAAGGCGGGGCCTCCTACGAGCAGTACTTC.